Shown below are 23 T cell receptor beta chains from a single sample sequenced in a study of blood T cell repertoires in COVID-19. Assay used: immunoSEQ multiplex PCR; TCRdb lists only in-frame clones, some missing. Of about 200,000 clones in the sample, about 88% were seen once. Sequences were obtained from PBMCs or T cells enriched from blood (not recorded which). The receptors here all came from a woman under 40 who had been exposed to COVID-19.

The rearrangement joins TRBV7-8 to TRBJ2-7, with 7 bases identical to TRBD1. Trimming at V came to 5 bases and at J to 2 bases, leaving 9 bases not matched to a gene. The CDR3 extends over 15 amino acids. CDR1 SGHVS and CDR2 FQNEAQ come from the germline V gene. The CDR3 spells CASSKEGTGAYEQYF. The CDR3 DNA is TGTGCCAGCAGCAAAGAGGGTACAGGGGCCTACGAGCAGTACTTC.

The chain employs TRBV3-1 (or the pseudogene TRBV3-2) and TRBJ1-6; no definite D call. Germline-derived CDR1 and CDR2 are LGHDT and YNNKEL (reference sequence). Trimming cost V 1 base and J 10 bases, with 8 bases left between them. The CDR3 runs to 13 residues. DNA for the CDR3: TGTGCCAGCAGCCAAGGGTCAGGCTCACCCCTCCACTTT. It yields the protein CASSQGSGSPLHF.

The V and J genes are TRBV7-2 and TRBJ1-2; D is unresolved. Germline loops: CDR1 SGHTA, CDR2 FQGNSA. The CDR3 is 16 residues long. Between the trimmed V and J ends, which lost 5 bases and 4 bases, there was a span of 20 bases. In nucleotides, the CDR3 is TGTGCCAGCAGCCCCGCCGGAGGGAAGGAAGTCTATGGCTACACCTTC. Amino acid sequence: CASSPAGGKEVYGYTF.

The rearrangement links TRBV20-1 to TRBJ1-2, with D unresolved. This CDR3 is 11 amino acids long. Looked up from germline, CDR1 is DFQATT and CDR2 is SNEGSKA (reference sequence). V was cut by 3 bases and J by 8 bases, with 10 bases left in between. Here the CDR3 reads CSASVGEGYTF. As DNA, the CDR3 is TGCAGTGCTAGTGTCGGGGAGGGCTACACCTTC.

The V gene is TRBV5-1, the J gene TRBJ1-2, with 11 positions matching TRBD1. V trimming: 3 bases; J trimming: 6 bases; junction bases outside the gene matches: 7. In germline, CDR1 is SGHRS, CDR2 YFSETQ. The CDR3 extends over 15 amino acids. The CDR3 sequence is CASSSGQGASDGYTF. CDR3 in DNA: TGCGCCAGCAGCTCTGGACAGGGGGCGTCGGATGGCTACACCTTC.

The chain couples TRBV15 to TRBJ1-4, with TRBD1 as a possible D gene (5 bases). CDR3 length equals 15 residues. Germline CDR1 LNHNV, CDR2 YYDKDF (reference sequence). Trimming shortened V by 8 bases and J by 4 bases, and 17 bases separated the two germline ends. CDR3 residues: CATGPGEGLNEKLFF. CDR3 sequence (DNA): TGTGCCACCGGACCGGGGGAGGGCCTTAATGAAAAACTGTTTTTT.

V usage is TRBV28 and J usage is TRBJ1-2; 9 bases match TRBD1. After removal of 6 bases from V and 4 bases from J, the junction contained 6 bases not matched to a gene. The CDR3 spans 14 residues. CDR1 and CDR2 from the germline V gene are MDHEN and SYDVKM. The CDR3 protein is CASREGQGLYGYTF. The CDR3 coding sequence is TGTGCCAGCAGGGAGGGACAGGGACTCTATGGCTACACCTTC.

The rearrangement links TRBV3-1 (or the pseudogene TRBV3-2) to TRBJ2-3, with D possibly matching TRBD1 (5 bases). V was pared by 1 base and J by 0 bases, with 8 bases between. Germline V lookup: CDR1 LGHDT, CDR2 YNNKEL (reference sequence). This CDR3 spans 15 amino acids. The CDR3 here is CASSQVRGSTDTQYF. The CDR3, as DNA: TGTGCCAGCAGCCAAGTTAGGGGTAGCACAGATACGCAGTATTTT.

V usage is TRBV19 and J usage is TRBJ2-7; 11 bases match TRBD1. The CDR3 length is 15 residues. Unmatched junction bases numbered 4, after V lost 3 bases and J lost 3 bases. CDR1 is LNHDA, CDR2 SQIVND, per germline (reference sequence). CDR3 protein: CASSIWTGGYYEQYF. The CDR3 DNA sequence: TGTGCCAGTAGTATTTGGACAGGGGGCTACTACGAGCAGTACTTC.

The rearrangement uses TRBV10-3 and TRBJ2-3, with D perhaps TRBD1 (6 bases). Trimming pared 6 bases from V and 4 bases from J, leaving 17 bases between. The CDR3 sequence is 15 residues long. Germline CDR1 is ENHRY and CDR2 is SYGVKD. The CDR3 DNA reads as TGTGCCATCAGGGACAGTACCGACCCGGCAGATACGCAGTATTTT. Translation gives CAIRDSTDPADTQYF.

The chain links TRBV10-3 to TRBJ2-1, with 8 bases aligning to TRBD2. CDR3 length equals 14 residues. Germline V gene lookup returns CDR1 ENHRY and CDR2 SYGVKD. V lost 7 bases to trimming and J lost 6 bases; unmatched junction nucleotides: 8. The CDR3 coding sequence is TGTGCCATCAAACCGGGGGGGCCTATCAATGAGCAGTTCTTC. Amino acid sequence: CAIKPGGPINEQFF.

The rearrangement links TRBV5-1 to TRBJ2-3; no clear D gene. The CDR3 extends over 14 amino acids. V gave up 0 bases and J gave up 2 bases, with 7 bases separating them. From germline, CDR1 is SGHRS and CDR2 YFSETQ. CDR3 residues: CASSLAPPTDTQYF. The CDR3 region has the DNA TGCGCCAGCAGCTTGGCTCCCCCCACAGATACGCAGTATTTT.

The rearrangement uses TRBV19 and TRBJ1-4; 8 bases are shared with TRBD1. This CDR3 comprises 19 residues. CDR1 is LNHDA and CDR2 is SQIVND in the germline V gene (reference sequence). Unmatched junction bases numbered 11, after V lost 2 bases and J lost 0 bases. The CDR3 DNA reads TGTGCCAGTAGTATAACACGGGACAGGAGGTATGCAACTAATGAAAAACTGTTTTTT. It codes for CASSITRDRRYATNEKLFF.

The chain is built from TRBV24-1 and TRBJ2-2; 7 bases match TRBD1. The V gene end was trimmed by 2 bases and the J gene end by 2 bases; junction bases not matched to a gene: 7. Germline V gene sequence: CDR1 KGHDR, CDR2 SFDVKD. The CDR3 sequence is 17 residues long. CDR3: CATSDSQRQGNTGELFF. The DNA of the CDR3 is TGTGCCACCAGTGATTCACAACGACAGGGCAACACCGGGGAGCTGTTTTTT.

The chain links TRBV11-2 to TRBJ1-2, with D perhaps matching TRBD1 (6 bases). There are 14 residues in the CDR3. Germline V CDR1 and CDR2: SGHAT, FQNNGV. V was shortened by 0 bases and J by 1 base, with 6 bases between the two germline ends. The CDR3 bases are TGTGCCAGCAGCTTAGAAGGGGGTAACTATGGCTACACCTTC. This gives the protein CASSLEGGNYGYTF.

The chain uses TRBV7-9 and TRBJ1-2; tentatively, D is TRBD1 (6 bases). V lost 5 bases to trimming and J lost 5 bases, with 12 bases between them. The CDR3 extends over 13 amino acids. Germline loops: CDR1 SEHNR, CDR2 FQNEAQ (reference sequence). In DNA form, the CDR3 reads TGTGCCAGCAGCCAGGACAGCGTTTATGGCTACACCTTC. It is translated as CASSQDSVYGYTF.

The rearrangement uses TRBV6-5 and TRBJ2-2; TRBD2 agrees at 9 bases. The V gene's germline CDR1 is MNHEY and CDR2 SVGAGI. J gave up 7 bases and V 7 bases, and 10 bases lay outside the gene matches. This CDR3 is 15 amino acids long. The chain's CDR3 is CASTPAGGRNGELFF. CDR3 DNA sequence: TGTGCCAGCACTCCCGCGGGGGGGCGCAACGGGGAGCTGTTTTTT.

The gene calls are TRBV25-1 and TRBJ1-4; possibly TRBD1 for D (5 bases). Trimming shortened V by 1 base and J by 8 bases, and 14 bases separated the two germline ends. The CDR3 is 15 amino acids. CDR1 is MGHDK, CDR2 SYGVNS, per germline. DNA for the CDR3: TGTGCCAGCAGTGAATGGGAGGGGTTGGACGAAAAACTGTTTTTT. Protein: CASSEWEGLDEKLFF.

V usage is TRBV5-1 and J usage is TRBJ1-1; perhaps TRBD1 as D (5 bases). V dropped 4 bases and J dropped 0 bases, with 13 bases sitting between them. The germline gives CDR1 SGHRS, CDR2 YFSETQ. This CDR3 region has 15 residues. CDR3 amino acids: CASSTGLGVNTEAFF. The CDR3 coding sequence is TGCGCCAGCAGCACTGGGCTAGGGGTGAACACTGAAGCTTTCTTT.

V gene TRBV29-1 combines with J gene TRBJ1-2, with D uncertain. Germline V CDR1 and CDR2: SQVTM, ANQGSEA. The V end was cut by 6 bases, the J end by 8 bases, with 16 bases between. The length of the CDR3 is 12 residues. The CDR3 spells CSVARLAGGYTF. The CDR3 DNA sequence: TGCAGCGTGGCCAGACTTGCTGGAGGCTACACCTTC.

The genes are TRBV9 and TRBJ2-2; tentatively, D is TRBD1 (6 bases). Trimming stripped 0 bases from V and 0 bases from J, with 6 bases between. The CDR3 totals 15 residues. Germline V gene sequence: CDR1 SGDLS, CDR2 YYNGEE. The CDR3 DNA reads as TGTGCCAGCAGCGTAGGACAGGCGAACACCGGGGAGCTGTTTTTT. Its translation is CASSVGQANTGELFF. The whole variable domain, filled in from reference TRBV9 and TRBJ2-2, reads DSGVTQTPKHLITATGQRVTLRCSPRSGDLSVYWYQQSLDQGLQFLIQYYNGEERAKGNILERFSAQQFPDLHSELNLSSLELGDSALYFCASSVGQANTGELFFGEGSRLTVL.

The rearrangement links TRBV11-1 to TRBJ2-5, with 7 bases that match TRBD1. This CDR3 has 13 amino acids. J was trimmed by 2 bases and V by 5 bases; bases with no gene match: 2. The germline V gene encodes CDR1 SGHAT and CDR2 FQDESV (reference sequence). The CDR3 sequence is CASSRGQQETQYF. In nucleotides, the CDR3 is TGTGCCAGCAGCCGGGGACAGCAAGAGACCCAGTACTTC.

The chain has TRBV5-1 and TRBJ2-7; D unresolved. The CDR3 is 12 amino acids. Trimming shortened V by 5 bases and J by 1 base, and 7 bases separated the two germline ends. Germline lookup yields CDR1 SGHRS and CDR2 YFSETQ. CDR3 protein: CASSPGSYEQYF. The CDR3 coding sequence is TGCGCCAGCAGTCCAGGATCCTACGAGCAGTACTTC. The full variable domain, rest sourced from reference TRBV5-1 and TRBJ2-7, is KAGVTQTPRYLIKTRGQQVTLSCSPISGHRSVSWYQQTPGQGLQFLFEYFSETQRNKGNFPGRFSGRQFSNSRSEMNVSTLELGDSALYLCASSPGSYEQYFGPGTRLTVT.